These T cell receptor beta chains were read from a single sample in a study of early T cells in non-severe SARS-CoV-2 infection. MiXCR, run by TCRdb on the 5' RACE reads, gives a single entry per CDR3 protein. The table shows 15,000 to 20,000 distinct CDR3 sequences, with approximately 5.6% occurring only once. Source material: whole blood. The receptors come from an adult who was a healthcare worker with PCR-confirmed SARS-CoV-2 infection or an uninfected control (not recorded which). Each CDR3 is given with its conserved first and last residue. D genes are given only for firm matches. Clone size is stated in some rows and not others, as once, few, many or a class when expanded.

>-|TRBJ1-2|TRBV7-9|-
CASTNKETYGYTF
TGTGCCAGCACCAACAAAGAAACCTATGGCTACACCTTC
>many|TRBJ1-3|TRBV6-6|-
CASIQQDYSGNTIYF
TGTGCCAGCATCCAACAGGACTACTCTGGAAACACCATATATTTT
>few|TRBJ2-2|TRBV7-2|-
CASSPFAGATGELFF
TGTGCCAGCAGCCCCTTCGCGGGGGCGACCGGGGAGCTGTTTTTT
>many|TRBJ1-1|TRBV2|TRBD1
CASSIQGTEAFF
TGTGCCAGCAGTATACAGGGGACTGAAGCTTTCTTT
>many|TRBJ2-7|TRBV6-6|-
CASSSQAEQYF
TGTGCCAGCAGTTCCCAGGCCGAGCAGTACTTC
>many|TRBJ2-7|TRBV9|-
CASSVGEGYEQYF
TGTGCCAGCAGCGTAGGTGAGGGCTACGAGCAGTACTTC
>many|TRBJ2-5|TRBV5-1|-
CASSLSPGTSVQETQYF
TGCGCCAGCAGCTTGTCGCCGGGAACCTCGGTTCAGGAGACCCAGTACTTC
>few|TRBJ2-2|TRBV20-1|-
CSARDFWTGELFF
TGCAGTGCCAGGGACTTCTGGACCGGGGAGCTGTTTTTT
>many|TRBJ2-2|TRBV20-1|-
CSARDPLANTGELFF
TGCAGTGCTAGAGATCCCTTAGCGAACACCGGGGAGCTGTTTTTT
>many|TRBJ2-3|TRBV24-1|-
CATSVGYEDTQYF
TGTGCCACCAGTGTGGGTTACGAGGATACGCAGTATTTT
>many|TRBJ2-7|TRBV12-3/TRBV12-4|TRBD1
CASSFGQGYEQYF
TGTGCCAGCAGTTTCGGACAGGGGTACGAGCAGTACTTC
>many|TRBJ1-4|TRBV20-1|-
CSARPPRGRIGEKLFF
TGCAGTGCTAGACCACCCAGGGGAAGAATTGGTGAAAAACTGTTTTTT
>-|TRBJ1-1|TRBV4-1|-
CASSQEAGPQAEAFF
TGCGCCAGCAGCCAAGAGGCGGGTCCTCAAGCTGAAGCTTTCTTT
>many|TRBJ2-3|TRBV20-1|TRBD2
CSASASGNRDTQYF
TGCAGTGCTAGTGCTAGCGGGAATAGGGATACGCAGTATTTT
>many|TRBJ2-7|TRBV25-1|-
CASSESGEQYF
TGTGCCAGCAGTGAATCCGGAGAGCAGTACTTC
>few|TRBJ2-7|TRBV29-1|TRBD1
CSVPGTGGYEQYF
TGCAGCGTTCCCGGGACAGGGGGCTACGAGCAGTACTTC
>many|TRBJ1-3|TRBV7-2|TRBD1
CASSINRGSHHF
TGTGCCAGCAGCATCAACAGGGGGTCCCACCATTTT
>many|TRBJ2-7|TRBV6-1|-
CAGRRGYEQYF
TGTGCCGGGCGCCGCGGATACGAGCAGTACTTC
>-|TRBJ2-7|TRBV20-1|TRBD1
CSARGTGLLYEQYF
TGCAGTGCTAGAGGGACAGGGCTCCTCTACGAGCAGTACTTC
>many|TRBJ2-3|TRBV29-1|-
CSVEDPDTQYF
TGCAGCGTTGAAGATCCAGATACGCAGTATTTT
>many|TRBJ2-7|TRBV5-1|-
CASTRDRGYEQYF
TGCGCCAGCACCCGGGACCGGGGGTACGAGCAGTACTTC
>many|TRBJ1-1|TRBV5-5|TRBD1
CASSPGRTGRTEAFF
TGTGCCAGCAGCCCCGGACGGACAGGGAGGACTGAAGCTTTCTTT
>many|TRBJ2-2|TRBV6-4|-
CASSDSTSTGELFF
TGTGCCAGCAGTGACTCGACTAGCACCGGGGAGCTGTTTTTT
>many|TRBJ1-5|TRBV4-2|TRBD1
CASSQGQYSNQPQHF
TGTGCCAGCAGCCAGGGACAGTATAGCAATCAGCCCCAGCATTTT
>many|TRBJ2-2|TRBV27|TRBD1
CASSPGQGTHTGELFF
TGTGCCAGCAGTCCGGGACAGGGGACTCACACCGGGGAGCTGTTTTTT
>many|TRBJ2-3|TRBV20-1|-
CSARDDYRGDTQYF
TGCAGTGCTAGAGATGATTATAGGGGGGATACGCAGTATTTT
>many|TRBJ2-1|TRBV5-1|TRBD2
CASSLGLAGEAADNEQFF
TGCGCCAGCAGCTTAGGACTAGCGGGAGAGGCGGCCGACAATGAGCAGTTCTTC
>few|TRBJ2-5|TRBV7-3|-
CASSLNPAQETQYF
TGTGCCAGCAGCTTAAATCCAGCCCAAGAGACCCAGTACTTC
>medium-sized|TRBJ2-1|TRBV9|-
CASSVAGTEENEQFF
TGTGCCAGCAGCGTAGCTGGGACGGAGGAGAATGAGCAGTTCTTC
>few|TRBJ2-7|TRBV7-2|TRBD2
CASSLVAGEDLEQYF
TGTGCCAGCAGCTTAGTAGCGGGAGAGGATCTCGAGCAGTACTTC
>-|TRBJ1-2|TRBV2|-
CASSAQREYTF
TGTGCCAGCAGTGCGCAGAGAGAATACACCTTC
>many|TRBJ1-2|TRBV25-1|TRBD1
CASSGDRANYGYTF
TGTGCCAGCAGTGGGGACAGGGCTAACTATGGCTACACCTTC
>medium-sized|TRBJ2-3|TRBV10-1|TRBD1
CASRPGQASDTQYF
TGCGCCAGCAGGCCGGGACAGGCTTCAGATACGCAGTATTTT
>few|TRBJ2-3|TRBV12-3/TRBV12-4|-
CASSYSPRGTQYF
TGTGCCAGCAGTTATTCCCCTAGAGGTACGCAGTATTTT
>many|TRBJ2-1|TRBV20-1|TRBD2
CSAKTSGREVEQFF
TGCAGTGCTAAAACCAGCGGGAGAGAGGTTGAGCAGTTCTTC
>medium-sized|TRBJ1-5|TRBV18|-
CASSPPGSREYQPQHF
TGTGCCAGCTCACCACCAGGTAGCCGGGAATATCAGCCCCAGCATTTT
>few|TRBJ1-6|TRBV14|-
CASSQDWNSPLHF
TGTGCCAGCAGCCAAGATTGGAATTCACCCCTCCACTTT
>many|TRBJ2-1|TRBV4-1|-
CASSQPTRDNEQFF
TGCGCCAGCAGCCAGCCGACGAGGGACAATGAGCAGTTCTTC
>many|TRBJ2-1|TRBV12-3/TRBV12-4|-
CASSPHTGNEQFF
TGTGCCAGCAGTCCTCATACCGGGAATGAGCAGTTCTTC
>-|TRBJ2-7|TRBV18|-
CASSRGDVYEQYF
TGTGCCAGCTCGCGTGGGGACGTCTACGAGCAGTACTTC
>-|TRBJ1-2|TRBV10-3|TRBD1
CAISEGGQWYIGYTF
TGTGCCATCAGTGAGGGGGGACAGTGGTACATTGGCTACACCTTC
>medium-sized|TRBJ2-3|TRBV20-1|TRBD1
CSASTSGTGANTQYF
TGCAGTGCTAGTACATCCGGGACAGGGGCAAATACGCAGTATTTT